These T cell receptor beta chains were read from a single sample in a study of immune characterization of retroperitoneal liposarcoma. TCRdb reprocessed the PCR reads via MiXCR and lists one record per CDR3 protein. The profile shows about 10,000 distinct CDR3 sequences, around a third of them singletons. The material sequenced was tumor tissue. The receptors here all came from a male donor with retroperitoneal liposarcoma. Each CDR3 is given with its conserved first and last residue. D genes are given only for firm matches. The size entry is marked missing in some rows and otherwise reads once, few, many or a size class.

CDR3 DNA	CDR3 protein	J gene	V gene	clone size	D gene
TGTGCCAGCAGGAGGGGTAGCTACGAGCAGTACTTC	CASRRGSYEQYF	TRBJ2-7	TRBV6-1	once	-
TGTGCCAGCAGTTATGGGGATCCCTATGGCTACACCTTC	CASSYGDPYGYTF	TRBJ1-2	TRBV6-1	-	-
TGTGCCAGCAGTTACTCAGGGGGTCCCAACTACGAGCAGTACTTC	CASSYSGGPNYEQYF	TRBJ2-7	TRBV27	many	TRBD1
TGTGCCAGCAGAGCGGGACTACAAATCTACAATGAGCAGTTCTTC	CASRAGLQIYNEQFF	TRBJ2-1	TRBV12-3/TRBV12-4	-	TRBD2
TGTGCCAGCAGCCCGTTTCCTCATCGCACAGATACGCAGTATTTT	CASSPFPHRTDTQYF	TRBJ2-3	TRBV14	-	-
TGTGCCAGCAGTTCCCGACTAGCGGGAGTTGTAGAGCAGTACTTC	CASSSRLAGVVEQYF	TRBJ2-7	TRBV6-1	few	TRBD2
TGTGCCAGCGCTTTGGGACAGGGATACGAGCAGTACTTC	CASALGQGYEQYF	TRBJ2-7	TRBV27	-	TRBD1
TGTGCCAGCAGCCAAACTAAAGCGGGTGAGCAGTTCTTC	CASSQTKAGEQFF	TRBJ2-1	TRBV7-2	-	-
TGTGCCAGCAGTCCCAAGACCTACAATGAGCAGTTCTTC	CASSPKTYNEQFF	TRBJ2-1	TRBV27	large	-
TGTGCCAGCAGCTTCGGACGGGTCTCGGCATGGTGGTTC	CASSFGRVSAWWF	TRBJ2-7	TRBV12-3/TRBV12-4	-	-
TGTGCCAGCTCACCACCGGGGGCAGGGCAGAACACTGAAGCTTTCTTT	CASSPPGAGQNTEAFF	TRBJ1-1	TRBV18	-	-
TGTGCCAGTGGGACAGGGTATGAGCAGTACTTC	CASGTGYEQYF	TRBJ2-5	TRBV24-1	-	TRBD1
TGTGCCAGCAGTGAAGCAGGAGGGACTGGGGCAGATACGCAGTATTTT	CASSEAGGTGADTQYF	TRBJ2-3	TRBV6-1	-	-
TGTGCCAGCAGTGGCGGGAGATCCCCCGGGGAGCCCTACAATGAGCAGTACTTC	CASSGGRSPGEPYNEQYF	TRBJ2-7	TRBV25-1	few	TRBD2
TGTGCCAGCAGTTACTCGGTGGACACTGAAGCTTTCTTT	CASSYSVDTEAFF	TRBJ1-1	TRBV6-8	-	-
TGTGCCAGCACTCCGGGACAGACGAACACTGAAGCTTTCTTT	CASTPGQTNTEAFF	TRBJ1-1	TRBV12-3/TRBV12-4	-	TRBD1